The entry below describes one T cell receptor beta chain. The PCR contained 60 Vbeta and 13 Jbeta primers. TCRdb keeps only in-frame clones here, not all; method: immunoSEQ multiplex PCR. Of about 220,000 clones listed, about 80% are singletons. The source of the sample is a study of cytomegalovirus exposure and HLA in healthy donors. The CDR3 extends over 13 amino acids. Trimming cost V 2 bases and J 7 bases, with 11 bases left between them. CDR1 is MNHEY, CDR2 SVGAGI, per germline. This receptor was obtained from a man between 35 and 55 years old in good health and CMV-seropositive. Sequencing was done on a sample of PBMCs. The chain has TRBV6-5 and TRBJ2-5; D gene ambiguous. CDR3 loop: CASSYPGLGTQYF. In DNA, the CDR3 is TGTGCCAGCAGTTACCCCGGGTTAGGGACCCAGTACTTC.